This T cell receptor beta chain derives from a study of human T cells and chemical hapten exposure. Study-level background: The sensitizing agent was 2% DPC, placed on around 2 cm by around 2 cm of upper inner arm skin. TCR yields per sample varied mostly from small pooled library volume differences.

The time point was: patch test 3, about 24 weeks after DPC sensitization. The treatment here: therapeutic diphenylcyclopropenone sensitization with weekly scalp DPC. Each patch test followed a blood draw. V gave up 8 bases and J gave up 2 bases, with 19 bases separating them. The CDR3 has 15 residues. CDR1 SGHRS and CDR2 YFSETQ come from the germline V gene. One entry per CDR3 protein, called by TCRdb with MiXCR from the RACE reads. Of roughly 200,000 distinct CDR3 sequences listed, approximately 24% were seen once; the top ten hold 2% to 3%. This clonotype has just a few counts. V usage is TRBV5-1 and J usage is TRBJ1-2; D is unclear. The TCR was taken from a middle-aged woman with alopecia areata. Some clones in this sample may be carry-over from other donors' samples. The specimen comprised whole blood, sampled in connection with sensitization to the hapten diphenylcyclopropenone (DPC). CDR3 nucleotides: TGCGCCAGTAAACCTACTTGGACGGACAACTATGGCTACACCTTC. It encodes CASKPTWTDNYGYTF.